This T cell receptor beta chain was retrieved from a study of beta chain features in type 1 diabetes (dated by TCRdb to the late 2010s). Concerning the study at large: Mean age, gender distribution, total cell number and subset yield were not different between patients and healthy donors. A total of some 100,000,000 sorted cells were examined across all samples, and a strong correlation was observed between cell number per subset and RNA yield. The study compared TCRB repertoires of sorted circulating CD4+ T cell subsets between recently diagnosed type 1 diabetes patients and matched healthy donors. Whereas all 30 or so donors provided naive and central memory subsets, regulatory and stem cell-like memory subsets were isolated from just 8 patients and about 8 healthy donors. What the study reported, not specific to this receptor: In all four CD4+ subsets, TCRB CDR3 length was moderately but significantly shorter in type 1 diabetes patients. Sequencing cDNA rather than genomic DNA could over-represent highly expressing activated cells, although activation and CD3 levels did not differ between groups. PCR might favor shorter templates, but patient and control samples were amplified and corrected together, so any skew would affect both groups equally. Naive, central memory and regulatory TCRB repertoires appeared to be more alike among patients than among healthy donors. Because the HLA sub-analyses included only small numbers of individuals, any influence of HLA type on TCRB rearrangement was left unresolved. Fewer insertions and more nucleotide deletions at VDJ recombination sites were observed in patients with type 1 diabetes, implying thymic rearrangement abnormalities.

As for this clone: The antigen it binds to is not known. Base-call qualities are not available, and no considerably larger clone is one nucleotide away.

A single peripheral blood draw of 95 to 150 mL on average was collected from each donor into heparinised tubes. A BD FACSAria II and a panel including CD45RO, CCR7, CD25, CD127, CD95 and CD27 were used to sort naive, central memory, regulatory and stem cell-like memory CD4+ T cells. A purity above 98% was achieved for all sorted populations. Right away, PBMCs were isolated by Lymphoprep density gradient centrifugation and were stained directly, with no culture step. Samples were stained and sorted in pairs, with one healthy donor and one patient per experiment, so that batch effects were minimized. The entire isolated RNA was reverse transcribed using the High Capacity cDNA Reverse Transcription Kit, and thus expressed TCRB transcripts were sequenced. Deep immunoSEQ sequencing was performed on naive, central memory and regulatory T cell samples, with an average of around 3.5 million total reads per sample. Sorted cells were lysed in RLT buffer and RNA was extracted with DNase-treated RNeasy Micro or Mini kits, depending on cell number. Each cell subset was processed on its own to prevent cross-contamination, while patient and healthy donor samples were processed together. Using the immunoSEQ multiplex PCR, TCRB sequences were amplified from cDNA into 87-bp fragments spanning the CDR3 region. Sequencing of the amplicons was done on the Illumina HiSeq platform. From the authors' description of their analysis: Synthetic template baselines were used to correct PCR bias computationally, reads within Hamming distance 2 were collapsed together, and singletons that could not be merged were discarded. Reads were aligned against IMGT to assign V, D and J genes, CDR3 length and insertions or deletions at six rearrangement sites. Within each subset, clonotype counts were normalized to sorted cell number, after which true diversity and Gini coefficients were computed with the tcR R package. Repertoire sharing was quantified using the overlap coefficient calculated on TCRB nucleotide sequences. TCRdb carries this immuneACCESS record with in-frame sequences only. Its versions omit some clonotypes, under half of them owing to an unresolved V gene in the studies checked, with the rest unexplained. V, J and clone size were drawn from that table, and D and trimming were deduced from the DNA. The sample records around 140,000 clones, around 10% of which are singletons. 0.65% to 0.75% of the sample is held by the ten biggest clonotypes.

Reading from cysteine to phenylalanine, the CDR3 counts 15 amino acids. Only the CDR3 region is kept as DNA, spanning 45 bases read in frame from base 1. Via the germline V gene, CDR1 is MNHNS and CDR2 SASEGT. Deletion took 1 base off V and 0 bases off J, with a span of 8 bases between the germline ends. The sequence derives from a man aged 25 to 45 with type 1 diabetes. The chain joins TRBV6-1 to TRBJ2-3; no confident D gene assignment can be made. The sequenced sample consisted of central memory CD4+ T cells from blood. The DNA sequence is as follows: TGTGCCAGCAGTGAAGGTGCGCATAGCACAGATACGCAGTATTTT. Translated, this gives CASSEGAHSTDTQYF.